This TCR beta chain was identified in a study of blood T cell repertoires in COVID-19. The CDR3 extends over 15 amino acids. Unmatched junction bases numbered 5, after V lost 4 bases and J lost 2 bases. Per germline, CDR1 SGHVS and CDR2 FQNEAQ. Original processing notes: Cell counts per sample came from amplifying reference gene primers. TCRdb's table, derived via immunoSEQ multiplex PCR, lists solely in-frame clones and lacks some. That table supplies the V and J calls and clone size; D and trimming were determined from the DNA. The sample lists 190,000 or so clones; 90% were seen once. The TCR sequence derives from a man over 45 with acute or convalescent COVID-19. Sequenced material: peripheral blood. This chain uses TRBV7-8 with TRBJ2-5; 9 bases fit TRBD2. The CDR3 DNA is TGTGCCAGCAGCTCAAGAACTAGCGGGCAAGAGACCCAGTACTTC. It encodes CASSSRTSGQETQYF.